This T cell receptor (beta chain) was found in a study of neurological immune-mediated disorders. On this clonotype itself: Its target is unknown.

Germline V gene data show CDR1 as MNHEY and CDR2 as SMNVEV (reference sequence). V was trimmed by 4 bases and J by 0 bases, leaving 31 bases between them. This CDR3 has 22 residues. Study conclusions and caveats: One related-CDR3 cluster, identified by phylogenetic grouping, held the repertoires of 18 of 34 multiple sclerosis patients and was a possible signature.

TCRdb used MiXCR to reprocess the 5' RACE reads, holding one entry per CDR3 protein. The data contain 90,000 to 150,000 distinct CDR3 sequences, about 3.4% of them singletons. Input material: PBMCs. The TCR originated in a woman in her 30s with multiple sclerosis. The V gene is TRBV27, the J gene TRBJ1-3; TRBD1 is a possible D gene (5 bases). This CDR3 is CASSSRREGTGTVRYSGNTIYF. The CDR3 DNA sequence: TGTGCCAGCAGTTCACGTAGGGAGGGGACCGGGACGGTTCGTTACTCTGGAAACACCATATATTTT.